The entry below gives a single T cell receptor beta chain sequence along with its context. What it recognizes is unknown. PCR was performed using 60 Vbeta and 13 Jbeta primers. Repertoires were generated with immunoSEQ multiplex PCR, while TCRdb's copy carries only in-frame clones and drops some. Of 150,000 or so clones in the sample, approximately 80% were seen once. This specimen comes from a study of cytomegalovirus exposure and HLA in healthy donors. Study results and caveats: Accurate prediction of most subjects' HLA-A and HLA-B alleles from TCR beta sequences was reported. Altogether, about 160 TCR beta chains were recorded as cytomegalovirus-associated. A later analysis found that most CMV-associated TCR beta chains appeared HLA-restricted.

CDR3 size: 16 residues. V dropped 0 bases and J dropped 4 bases, with 13 bases sitting between them. Germline V gene lookup returns CDR1 SGHDN and CDR2 FVKESK. The clonotype was recovered from a woman between 18 and 30 years old in good health and CMV-seronegative. The specimen sequenced was PBMCs. The genes are TRBV14 and TRBJ2-1, with D tentatively TRBD2 (6 bases). This CDR3 is CASSQEPDYPYNEQFF. CDR3 bases: TGTGCCAGCAGCCAAGAGCCGGACTACCCTTACAATGAGCAGTTCTTC.